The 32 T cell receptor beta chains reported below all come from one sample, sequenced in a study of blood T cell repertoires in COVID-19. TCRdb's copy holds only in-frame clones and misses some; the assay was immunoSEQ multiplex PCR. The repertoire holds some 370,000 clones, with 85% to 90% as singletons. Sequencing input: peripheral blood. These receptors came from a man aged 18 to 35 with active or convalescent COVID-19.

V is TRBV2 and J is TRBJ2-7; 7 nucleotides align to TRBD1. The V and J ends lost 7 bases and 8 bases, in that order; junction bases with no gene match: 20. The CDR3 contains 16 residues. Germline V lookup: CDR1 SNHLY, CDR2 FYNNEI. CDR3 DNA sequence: TGTGCCAGCAATCGGGCAGGGGGTTTCCTACTACGCCAGCAGTACTTC. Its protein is CASNRAGGFLLRQQYF.

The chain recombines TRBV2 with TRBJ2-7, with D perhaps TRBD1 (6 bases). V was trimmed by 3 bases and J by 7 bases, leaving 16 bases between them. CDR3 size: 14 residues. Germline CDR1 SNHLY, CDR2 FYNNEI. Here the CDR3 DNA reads TGTGCCAGCAGTGATACGGGACAACTACTTGAGCAGTACTTC. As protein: CASSDTGQLLEQYF.

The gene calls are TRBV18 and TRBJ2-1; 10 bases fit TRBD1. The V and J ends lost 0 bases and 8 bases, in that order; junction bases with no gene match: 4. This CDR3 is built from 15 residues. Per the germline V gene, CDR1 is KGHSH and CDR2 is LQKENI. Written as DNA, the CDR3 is TGTGCCAGCTCACCACCGGGACAGGGGCGGGATGAGCAGTTCTTC. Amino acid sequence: CASSPPGQGRDEQFF.

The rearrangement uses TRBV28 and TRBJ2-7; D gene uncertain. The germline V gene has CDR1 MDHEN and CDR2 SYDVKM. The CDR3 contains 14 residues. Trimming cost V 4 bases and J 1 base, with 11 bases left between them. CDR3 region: CASSSPGKSYEQYF. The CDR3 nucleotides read TGTGCCAGCAGTTCCCCGGGTAAATCCTACGAGCAGTACTTC.

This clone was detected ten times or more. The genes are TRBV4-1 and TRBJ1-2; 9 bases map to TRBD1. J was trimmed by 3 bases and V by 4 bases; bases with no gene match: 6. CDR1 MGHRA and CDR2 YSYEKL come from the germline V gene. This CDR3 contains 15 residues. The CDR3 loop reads CASSRRTGDDYGYTF. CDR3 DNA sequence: TGCGCCAGCAGCCGCCGGACAGGGGACGACTATGGCTACACCTTC.

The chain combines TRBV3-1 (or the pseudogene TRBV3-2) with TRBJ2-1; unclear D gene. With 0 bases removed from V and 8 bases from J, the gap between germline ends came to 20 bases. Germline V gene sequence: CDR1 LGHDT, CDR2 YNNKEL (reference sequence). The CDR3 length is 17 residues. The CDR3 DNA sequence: TGTGCCAGCAGCCAAGATGATACGACTTCTCATCCCCATGAGCAGTTCTTC. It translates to CASSQDDTTSHPHEQFF.

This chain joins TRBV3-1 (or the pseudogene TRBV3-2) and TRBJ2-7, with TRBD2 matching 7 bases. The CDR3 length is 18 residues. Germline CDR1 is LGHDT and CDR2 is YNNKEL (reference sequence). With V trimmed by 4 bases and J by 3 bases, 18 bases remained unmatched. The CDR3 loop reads CASSPDAWDGLVDYEQYF. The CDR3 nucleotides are TGTGCCAGCAGCCCAGACGCTTGGGACGGACTAGTAGACTACGAGCAGTACTTC.

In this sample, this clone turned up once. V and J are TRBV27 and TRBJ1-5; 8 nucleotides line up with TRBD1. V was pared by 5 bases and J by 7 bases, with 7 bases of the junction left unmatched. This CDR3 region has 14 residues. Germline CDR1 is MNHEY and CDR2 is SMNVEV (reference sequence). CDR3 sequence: CASSRQGTDQPQHF. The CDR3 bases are TGTGCCAGCAGTCGACAGGGGACGGACCAGCCCCAGCATTTT.

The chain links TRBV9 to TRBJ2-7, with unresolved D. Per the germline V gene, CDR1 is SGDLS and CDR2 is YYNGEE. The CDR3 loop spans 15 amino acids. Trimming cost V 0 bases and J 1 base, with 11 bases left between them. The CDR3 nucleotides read TGTGCCAGCAGCGTAGCATCCCAGTCGTCCTACGAGCAGTACTTC. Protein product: CASSVASQSSYEQYF.

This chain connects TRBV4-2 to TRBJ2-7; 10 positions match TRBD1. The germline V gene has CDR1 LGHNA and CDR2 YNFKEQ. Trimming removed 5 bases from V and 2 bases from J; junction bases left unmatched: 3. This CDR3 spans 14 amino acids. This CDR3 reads CASSEGQGAYEQYF. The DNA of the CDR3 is TGTGCCAGCAGCGAAGGACAGGGGGCCTACGAGCAGTACTTC.

The CDR3 reads CATSAGDYGYTF. DNA of the CDR3: TGTGCCACCAGCGCAGGGGATTATGGCTACACCTTC. The rearrangement joins TRBV24-1 to TRBJ1-2, with D possibly matching TRBD1 (6 bases). The CDR3 covers 12 residues. Trimming took off 7 bases at V and 5 bases at J, with 10 bases between the two ends. Germline V gene sequence: CDR1 KGHDR, CDR2 SFDVKD.

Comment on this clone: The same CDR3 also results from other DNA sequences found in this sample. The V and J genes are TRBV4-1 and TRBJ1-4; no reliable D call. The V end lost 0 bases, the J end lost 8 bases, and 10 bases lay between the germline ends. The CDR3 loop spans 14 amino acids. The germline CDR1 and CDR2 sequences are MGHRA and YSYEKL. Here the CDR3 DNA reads TGCGCCAGCAGCCAAGATAGTGGTCGGGAAAAACTGTTTTTT. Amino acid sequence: CASSQDSGREKLFF.

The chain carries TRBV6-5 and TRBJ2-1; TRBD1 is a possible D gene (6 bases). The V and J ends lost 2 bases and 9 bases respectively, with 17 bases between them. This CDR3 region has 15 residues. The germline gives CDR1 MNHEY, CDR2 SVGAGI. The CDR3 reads CASSYGTLPQGEQFF. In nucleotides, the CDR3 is TGTGCCAGCAGTTACGGGACGCTTCCACAGGGTGAGCAGTTCTTC.

In DNA form, the CDR3 reads TGTGCCAGTAGTATCGCCGACAGGGGGCGCGTTGAAAAACTGTTTTTT. This gives the protein CASSIADRGRVEKLFF. The chain links TRBV19 to TRBJ1-4, with 10 bases matching TRBD1. The germline CDR1 and CDR2 sequences are LNHDA and SQIVND (reference sequence). Trimming at V came to 3 bases and at J to 7 bases, leaving 8 bases not matched to a gene. The CDR3 runs to 16 residues. The full variable domain, its missing parts supplied by reference TRBV19 and TRBJ1-4, is DGGITQSPKYLFRKEGQNVTLSCEQNLNHDAMYWYRQDPGQGLRLIYYSQIVNDFQKGDIAEGYSVSREKKESFPLTVTSAQKNPTAFYLCASSIADRGRVEKLFFGSGTQLSVL.

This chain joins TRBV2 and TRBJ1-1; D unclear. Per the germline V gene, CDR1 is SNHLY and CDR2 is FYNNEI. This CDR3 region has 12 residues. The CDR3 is CATSKDNTEAFF. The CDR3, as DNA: TGTGCTACATCAAAAGATAACACTGAAGCTTTCTTT.

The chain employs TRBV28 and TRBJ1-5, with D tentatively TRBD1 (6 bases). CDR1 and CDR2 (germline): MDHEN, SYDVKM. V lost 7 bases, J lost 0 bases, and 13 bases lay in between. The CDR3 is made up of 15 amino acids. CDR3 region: CASKWDTYSNQPQHF. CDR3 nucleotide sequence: TGTGCCAGCAAGTGGGACACCTATAGCAATCAGCCCCAGCATTTT.

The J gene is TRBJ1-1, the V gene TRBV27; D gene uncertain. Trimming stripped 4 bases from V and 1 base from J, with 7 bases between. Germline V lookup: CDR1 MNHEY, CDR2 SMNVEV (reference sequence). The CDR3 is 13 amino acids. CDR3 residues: CASSSRWNTEAFF. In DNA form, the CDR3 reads TGTGCCAGCAGTTCCAGGTGGAACACTGAAGCTTTCTTT.

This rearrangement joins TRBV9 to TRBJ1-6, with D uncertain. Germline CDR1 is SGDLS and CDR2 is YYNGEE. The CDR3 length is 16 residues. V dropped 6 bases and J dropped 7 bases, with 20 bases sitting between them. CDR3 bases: TGTGCCAGCACCCAAACACCGGGAAAAAAGAATTCACCCCTCCACTTT. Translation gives CASTQTPGKKNSPLHF.

CDR3 DNA sequence: TGTGCCAGCAGTTCCCGGACTGCCCCCTACGAGCAGTACTTC. Translating gives CASSSRTAPYEQYF. The J gene is TRBJ2-7, the V gene TRBV28, with D possibly matching TRBD2 (5 bases). CDR1 is MDHEN and CDR2 is SYDVKM in the germline V gene. Deletions cut 4 bases from V and 2 bases from J, with 12 bases between. The CDR3 consists of 14 residues.

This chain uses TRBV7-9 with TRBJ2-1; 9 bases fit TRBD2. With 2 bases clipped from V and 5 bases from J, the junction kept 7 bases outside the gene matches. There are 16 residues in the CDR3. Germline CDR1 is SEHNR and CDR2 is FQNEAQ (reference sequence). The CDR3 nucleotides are TGTGCCAGCAGCTTACATCCAGCGGGGGGTAACAATGAGCAGTTCTTC. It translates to CASSLHPAGGNNEQFF.

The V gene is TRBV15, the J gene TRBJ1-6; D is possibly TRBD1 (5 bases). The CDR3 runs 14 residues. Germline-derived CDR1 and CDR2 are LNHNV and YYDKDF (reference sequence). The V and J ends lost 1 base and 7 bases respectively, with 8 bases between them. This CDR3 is CATSRARANSPLHF. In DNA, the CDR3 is TGTGCCACCAGCAGAGCCAGGGCCAATTCACCCCTCCACTTT.

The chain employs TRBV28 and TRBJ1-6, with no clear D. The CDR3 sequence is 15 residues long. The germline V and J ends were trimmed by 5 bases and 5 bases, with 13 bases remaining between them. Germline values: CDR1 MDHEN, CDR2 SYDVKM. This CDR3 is CASSIGGGDNSPLHF. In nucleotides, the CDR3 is TGTGCCAGCAGTATTGGTGGCGGGGATAATTCACCCCTCCACTTT.

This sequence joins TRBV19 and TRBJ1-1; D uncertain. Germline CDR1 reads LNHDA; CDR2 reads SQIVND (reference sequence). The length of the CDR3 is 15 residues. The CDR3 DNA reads TGTGCTACGGTCGGCGGGGTTCCCATGAACACTGAAGCTTTCTTT. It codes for CATVGGVPMNTEAFF.

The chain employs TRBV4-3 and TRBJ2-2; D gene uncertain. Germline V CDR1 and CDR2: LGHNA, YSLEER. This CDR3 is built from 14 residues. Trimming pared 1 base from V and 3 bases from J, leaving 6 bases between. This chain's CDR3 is CASSQARYTGELFF. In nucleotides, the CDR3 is TGCGCCAGCAGCCAAGCTAGATACACCGGGGAGCTGTTTTTT.

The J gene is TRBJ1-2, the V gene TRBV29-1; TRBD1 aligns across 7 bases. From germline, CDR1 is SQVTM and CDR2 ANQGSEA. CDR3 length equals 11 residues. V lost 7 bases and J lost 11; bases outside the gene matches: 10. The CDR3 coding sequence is TGCAGCGCCGCAGCATTACAGGGGTACACCTTC. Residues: CSAAALQGYTF.

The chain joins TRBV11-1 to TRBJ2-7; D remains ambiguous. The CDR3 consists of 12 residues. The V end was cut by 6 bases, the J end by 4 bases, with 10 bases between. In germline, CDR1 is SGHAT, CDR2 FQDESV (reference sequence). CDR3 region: CASSGSRYEQYF. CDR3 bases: TGTGCCAGCAGTGGCAGTCGATACGAGCAGTACTTC.

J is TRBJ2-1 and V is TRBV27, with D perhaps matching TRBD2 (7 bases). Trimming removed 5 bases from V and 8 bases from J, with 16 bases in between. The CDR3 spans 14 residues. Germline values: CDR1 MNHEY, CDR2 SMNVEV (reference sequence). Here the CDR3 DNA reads TGTGCCAGCAGTCTTGGGGGCGGGAGTGATGAGCAGTTCTTC. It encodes CASSLGGGSDEQFF.

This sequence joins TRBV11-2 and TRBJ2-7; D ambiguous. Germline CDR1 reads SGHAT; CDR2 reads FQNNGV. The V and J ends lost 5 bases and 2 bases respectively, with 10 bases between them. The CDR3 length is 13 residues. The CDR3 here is CASSPTVTYEQYF. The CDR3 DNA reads TGTGCCAGCAGCCCTACAGTGACCTACGAGCAGTACTTC.

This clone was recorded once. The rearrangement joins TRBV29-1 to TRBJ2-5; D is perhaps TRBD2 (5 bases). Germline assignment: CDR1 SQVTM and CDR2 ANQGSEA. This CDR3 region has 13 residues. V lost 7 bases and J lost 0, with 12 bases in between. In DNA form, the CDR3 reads TGCAGCGCCGAGGGTCAAAACCAAGAGACCCAGTACTTC. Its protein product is CSAEGQNQETQYF.

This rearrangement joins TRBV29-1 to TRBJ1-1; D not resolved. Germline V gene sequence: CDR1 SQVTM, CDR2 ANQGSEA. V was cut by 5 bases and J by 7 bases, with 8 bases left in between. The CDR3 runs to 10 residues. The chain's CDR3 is CSVLTREAFF. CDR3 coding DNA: TGCAGCGTTTTGACACGTGAAGCTTTCTTT.

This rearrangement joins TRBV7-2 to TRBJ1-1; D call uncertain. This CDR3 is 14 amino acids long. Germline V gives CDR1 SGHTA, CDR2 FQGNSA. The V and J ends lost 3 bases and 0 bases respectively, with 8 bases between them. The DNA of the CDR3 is TGTGCCAGCAGCTTTCACCAGATGAACACTGAAGCTTTCTTT. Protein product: CASSFHQMNTEAFF.

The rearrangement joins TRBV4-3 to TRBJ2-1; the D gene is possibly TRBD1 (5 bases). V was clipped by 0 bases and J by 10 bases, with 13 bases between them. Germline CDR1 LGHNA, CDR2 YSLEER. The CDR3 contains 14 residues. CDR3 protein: CASSQDLVPGEQFF. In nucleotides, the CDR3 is TGCGCCAGCAGCCAAGATCTCGTTCCAGGGGAGCAGTTCTTC.